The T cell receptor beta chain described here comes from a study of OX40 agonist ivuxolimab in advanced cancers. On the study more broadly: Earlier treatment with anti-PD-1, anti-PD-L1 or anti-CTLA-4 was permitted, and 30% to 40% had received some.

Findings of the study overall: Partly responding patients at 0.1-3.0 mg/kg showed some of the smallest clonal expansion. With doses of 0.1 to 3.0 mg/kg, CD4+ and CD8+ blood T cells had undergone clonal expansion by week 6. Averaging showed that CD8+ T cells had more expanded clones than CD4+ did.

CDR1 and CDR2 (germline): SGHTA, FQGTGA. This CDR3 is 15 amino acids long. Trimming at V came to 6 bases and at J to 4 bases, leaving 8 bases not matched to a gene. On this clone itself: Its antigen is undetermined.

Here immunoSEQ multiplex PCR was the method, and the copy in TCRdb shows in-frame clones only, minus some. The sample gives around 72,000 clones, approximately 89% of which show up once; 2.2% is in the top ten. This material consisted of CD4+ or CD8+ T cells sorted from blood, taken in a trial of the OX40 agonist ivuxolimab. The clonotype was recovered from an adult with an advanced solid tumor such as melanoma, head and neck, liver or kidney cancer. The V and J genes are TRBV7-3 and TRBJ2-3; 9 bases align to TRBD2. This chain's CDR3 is CASSLSGSGADTQYF. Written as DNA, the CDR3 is TGTGCCAGCAGTCTTAGCGGGAGTGGGGCAGATACGCAGTATTTT. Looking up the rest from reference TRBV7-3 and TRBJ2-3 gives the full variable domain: GAGVSQTPSNKVTEKGKYVELRCDPISGHTALYWYRQSLGQGPEFLIYFQGTGAADDSGLPNDRFFAVRPEGSVSTLKIQRTERGDSAVYLCASSLSGSGADTQYFGPGTRLTVL.